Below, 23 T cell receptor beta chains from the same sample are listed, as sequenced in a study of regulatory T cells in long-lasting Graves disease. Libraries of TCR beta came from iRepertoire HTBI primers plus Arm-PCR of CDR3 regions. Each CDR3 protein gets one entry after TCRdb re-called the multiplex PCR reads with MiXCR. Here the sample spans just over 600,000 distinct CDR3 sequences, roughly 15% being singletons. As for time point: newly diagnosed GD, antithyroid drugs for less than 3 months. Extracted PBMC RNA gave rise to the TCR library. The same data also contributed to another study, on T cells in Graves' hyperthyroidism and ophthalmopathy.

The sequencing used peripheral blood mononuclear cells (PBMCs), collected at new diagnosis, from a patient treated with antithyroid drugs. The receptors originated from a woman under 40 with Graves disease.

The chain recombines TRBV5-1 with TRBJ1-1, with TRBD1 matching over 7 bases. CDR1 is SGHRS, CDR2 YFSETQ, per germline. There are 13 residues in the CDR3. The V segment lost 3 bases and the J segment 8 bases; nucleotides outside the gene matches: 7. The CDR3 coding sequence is TGCGCCAGCAGCTGGACGGGACAGCAAGAAGCTTTCTTT. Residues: CASSWTGQQEAFF.

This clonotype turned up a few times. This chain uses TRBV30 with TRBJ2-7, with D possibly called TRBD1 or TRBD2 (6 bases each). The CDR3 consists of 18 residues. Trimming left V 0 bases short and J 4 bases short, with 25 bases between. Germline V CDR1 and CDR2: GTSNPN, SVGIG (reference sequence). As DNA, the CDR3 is TGTGCCTGGAGTGTAAGGTCCCCCCGGGGGCAGCTTGGGTACGAGCAGTACTTC. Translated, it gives CAWSVRSPRGQLGYEQYF.

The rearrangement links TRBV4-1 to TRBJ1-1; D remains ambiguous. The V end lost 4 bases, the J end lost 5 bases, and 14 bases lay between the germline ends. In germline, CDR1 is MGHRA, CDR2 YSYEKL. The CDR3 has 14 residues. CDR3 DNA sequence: TGCGCCAGCAGCCGATTAGGGTTCCGTACTGAAGCTTTCTTT. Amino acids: CASSRLGFRTEAFF.

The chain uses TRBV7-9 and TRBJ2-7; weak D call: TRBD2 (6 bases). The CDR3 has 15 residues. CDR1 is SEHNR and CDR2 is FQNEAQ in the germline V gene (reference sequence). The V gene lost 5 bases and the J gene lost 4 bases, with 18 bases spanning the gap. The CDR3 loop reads CASSAPFISGYEQYF. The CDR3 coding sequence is TGTGCCAGCAGCGCCCCCTTTATCAGCGGGTACGAGCAGTACTTC.

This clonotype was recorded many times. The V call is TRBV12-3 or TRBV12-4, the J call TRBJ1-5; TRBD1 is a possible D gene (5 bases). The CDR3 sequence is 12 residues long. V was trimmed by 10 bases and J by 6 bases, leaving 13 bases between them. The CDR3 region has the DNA TGTGCCACCCAGGGTAATAGTCAGCCCCAGCATTTT. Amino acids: CATQGNSQPQHF.

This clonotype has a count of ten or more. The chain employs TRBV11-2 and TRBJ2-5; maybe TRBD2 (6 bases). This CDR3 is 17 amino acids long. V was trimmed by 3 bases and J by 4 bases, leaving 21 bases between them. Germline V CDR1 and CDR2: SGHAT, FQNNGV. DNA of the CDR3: TGTGCCAGCAGCTTCTCGTTTGGGGGGAGCAATAGAGAGACCCAGTACTTC. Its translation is CASSFSFGGSNRETQYF.

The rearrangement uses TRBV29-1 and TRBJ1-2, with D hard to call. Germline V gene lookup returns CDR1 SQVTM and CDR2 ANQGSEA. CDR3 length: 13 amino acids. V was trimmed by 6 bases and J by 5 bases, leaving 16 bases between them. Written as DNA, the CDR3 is TGCAGCGTGGACCTGGGCCAGTCTTATGGCTACACCTTC. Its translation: CSVDLGQSYGYTF.

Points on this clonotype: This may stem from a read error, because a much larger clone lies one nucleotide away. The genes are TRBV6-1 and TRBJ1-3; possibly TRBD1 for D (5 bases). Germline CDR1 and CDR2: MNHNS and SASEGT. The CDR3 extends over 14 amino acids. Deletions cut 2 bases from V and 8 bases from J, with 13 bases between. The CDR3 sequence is CASSEFGAGDTIYF. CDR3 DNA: TGTGCCAGCAGTGAATTTGGGGCAGGAGACACCATATATTTT.

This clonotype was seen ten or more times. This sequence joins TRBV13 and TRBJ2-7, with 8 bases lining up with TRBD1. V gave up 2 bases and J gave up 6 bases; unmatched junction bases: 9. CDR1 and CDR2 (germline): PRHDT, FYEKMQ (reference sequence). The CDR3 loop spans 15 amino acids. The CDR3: CASSLPQGGRAEQYF. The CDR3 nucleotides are TGTGCCAGCAGCTTACCACAGGGGGGCCGGGCCGAGCAGTACTTC.

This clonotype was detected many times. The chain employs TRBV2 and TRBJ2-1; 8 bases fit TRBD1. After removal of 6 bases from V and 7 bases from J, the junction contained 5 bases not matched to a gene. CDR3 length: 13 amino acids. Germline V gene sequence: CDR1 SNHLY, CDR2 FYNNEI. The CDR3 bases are TGTGCCAGCAGGGAACGGACAGGGAATGAGCAGTTCTTC. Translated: CASRERTGNEQFF.

CDR3 sequence (DNA): TGTGCCTGGAACTGGGGAACAGATACGCAGTATTTT. Residues: CAWNWGTDTQYF. The chain uses TRBV30 and TRBJ2-3; D gene unclear. Looked up from germline, CDR1 is GTSNPN and CDR2 is SVGIG (reference sequence). V was pared by 4 bases and J by 3 bases, with 8 bases between. The CDR3 spans 12 residues.

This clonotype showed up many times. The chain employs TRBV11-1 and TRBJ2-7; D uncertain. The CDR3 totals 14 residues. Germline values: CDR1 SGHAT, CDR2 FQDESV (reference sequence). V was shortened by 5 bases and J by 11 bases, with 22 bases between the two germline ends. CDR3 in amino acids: CASSRSGDEQHEYF. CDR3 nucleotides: TGTGCCAGCAGCCGATCCGGTGACGAGCAACACGAGTACTTC.

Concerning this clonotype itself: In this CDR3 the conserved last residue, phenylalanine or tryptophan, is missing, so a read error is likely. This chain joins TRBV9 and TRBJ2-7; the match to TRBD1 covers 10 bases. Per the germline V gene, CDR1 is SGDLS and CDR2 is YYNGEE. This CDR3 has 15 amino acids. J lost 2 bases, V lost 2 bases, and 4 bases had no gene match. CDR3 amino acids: CASSVGTGVPYEQYL. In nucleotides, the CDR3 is TGTGCCAGCAGCGTGGGGACAGGGGTCCCCTACGAGCAGTACCTC.

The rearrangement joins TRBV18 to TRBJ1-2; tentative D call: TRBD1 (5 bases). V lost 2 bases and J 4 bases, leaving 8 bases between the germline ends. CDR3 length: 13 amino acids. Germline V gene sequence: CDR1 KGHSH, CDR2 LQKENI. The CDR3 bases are TGTGCCAGCTCACCAGACAGCTTCTATGGCTACACCTTC. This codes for CASSPDSFYGYTF.

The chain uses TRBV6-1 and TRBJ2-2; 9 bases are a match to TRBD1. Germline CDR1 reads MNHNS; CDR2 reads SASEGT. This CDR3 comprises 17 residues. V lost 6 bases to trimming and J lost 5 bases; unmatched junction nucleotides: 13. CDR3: CASRDRMGQGRTGELFF. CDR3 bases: TGTGCCAGCAGGGACAGGATGGGACAGGGCAGAACCGGGGAGCTGTTTTTT.

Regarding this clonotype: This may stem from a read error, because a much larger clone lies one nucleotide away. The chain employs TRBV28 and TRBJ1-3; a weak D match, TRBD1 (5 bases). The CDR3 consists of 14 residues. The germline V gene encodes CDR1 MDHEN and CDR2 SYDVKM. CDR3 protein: CARPNPGQGTTIYF. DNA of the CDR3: TGTGCCAGACCCAACCCGGGGCAAGGAACCACCATATATTTT.

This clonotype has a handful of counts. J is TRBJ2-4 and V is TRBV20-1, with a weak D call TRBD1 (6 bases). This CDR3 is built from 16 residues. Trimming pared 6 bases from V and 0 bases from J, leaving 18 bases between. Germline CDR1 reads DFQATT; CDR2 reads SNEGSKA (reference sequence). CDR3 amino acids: CSAYGTTDLAKNIQYF. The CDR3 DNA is TGCAGTGCATACGGGACAACTGATCTAGCCAAAAACATTCAGTACTTC.

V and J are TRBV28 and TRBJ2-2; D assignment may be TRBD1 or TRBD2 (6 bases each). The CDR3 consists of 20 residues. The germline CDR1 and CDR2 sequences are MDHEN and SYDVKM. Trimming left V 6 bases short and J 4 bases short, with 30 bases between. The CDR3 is CASSVKNNIRGRSGTGELFF. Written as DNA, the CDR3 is TGTGCCAGCAGCGTAAAAAACAACATTCGGGGGCGATCGGGCACCGGGGAGCTGTTTTTT.

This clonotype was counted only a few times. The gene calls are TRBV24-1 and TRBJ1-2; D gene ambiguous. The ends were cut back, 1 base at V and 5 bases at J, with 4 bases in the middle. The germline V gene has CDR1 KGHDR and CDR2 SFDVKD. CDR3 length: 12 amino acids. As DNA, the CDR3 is TGTGCCACCAGTGATTTTTTATATGGCTACACCTTC. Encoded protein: CATSDFLYGYTF.

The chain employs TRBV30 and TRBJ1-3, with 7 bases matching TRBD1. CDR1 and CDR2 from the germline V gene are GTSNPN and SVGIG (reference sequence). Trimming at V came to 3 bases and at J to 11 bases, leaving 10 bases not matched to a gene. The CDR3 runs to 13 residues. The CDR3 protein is CAWRPQGTSPIYF. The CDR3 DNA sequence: TGTGCCTGGAGGCCACAGGGGACGTCTCCCATATATTTT.

This CDR3 is CASSATEIYGYTF. The CDR3 DNA reads TGTGCCAGCAGTGCGACAGAGATCTATGGCTACACCTTC. The rearrangement uses TRBV6-1 and TRBJ1-2; D is perhaps TRBD1 (5 bases). Trimming cost V 4 bases and J 4 bases, with 10 bases left between them. CDR3 length: 13 residues. The germline CDR1 and CDR2 sequences are MNHNS and SASEGT.

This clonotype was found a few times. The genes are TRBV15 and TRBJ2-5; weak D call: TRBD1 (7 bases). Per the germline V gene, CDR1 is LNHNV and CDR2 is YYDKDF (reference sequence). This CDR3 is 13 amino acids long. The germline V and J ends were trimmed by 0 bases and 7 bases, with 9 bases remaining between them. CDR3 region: CATSRDQGGTQYF. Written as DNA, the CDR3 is TGTGCCACCAGCAGAGATCAGGGGGGGACCCAGTACTTC.

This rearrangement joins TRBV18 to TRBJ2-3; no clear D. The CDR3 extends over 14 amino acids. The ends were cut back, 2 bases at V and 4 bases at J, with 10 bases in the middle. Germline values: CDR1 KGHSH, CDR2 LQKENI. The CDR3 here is CASSPSMAADTQYF. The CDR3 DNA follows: TGTGCCAGCTCACCATCTATGGCTGCAGATACGCAGTATTTT.